What follows is one TCR beta chain and its context. Symptom resolution, clearance, or two negative PCRs marked donors in Cohort 3 as recovered. This entry comes from a study of blood T cell repertoires in COVID-19. Across the study: Spain, Italy and the United States supplied samples that represented acute and convalescent COVID-19.

Here immunoSEQ multiplex PCR was the method, and the copy in TCRdb shows in-frame clones only, minus some. The table includes 140,000 to 150,000 clones, more than 80% detected once. The CDR3 has 13 residues. The germline V gene encodes CDR1 SGHTA and CDR2 FQGNSA. Deletions cut 5 bases from V and 1 base from J, with 8 bases between. The chain is built from TRBV7-2 and TRBJ1-1; D may be TRBD1 (5 bases). The clonotype was recovered from a middle-aged man who had recovered from COVID-19. The sample consisted of PBMCs or T cells enriched from blood (not recorded which). The CDR3 sequence: CASSGHGNTEAFF. The CDR3 DNA is TGTGCCAGCAGCGGACACGGGAACACTGAAGCTTTCTTT.